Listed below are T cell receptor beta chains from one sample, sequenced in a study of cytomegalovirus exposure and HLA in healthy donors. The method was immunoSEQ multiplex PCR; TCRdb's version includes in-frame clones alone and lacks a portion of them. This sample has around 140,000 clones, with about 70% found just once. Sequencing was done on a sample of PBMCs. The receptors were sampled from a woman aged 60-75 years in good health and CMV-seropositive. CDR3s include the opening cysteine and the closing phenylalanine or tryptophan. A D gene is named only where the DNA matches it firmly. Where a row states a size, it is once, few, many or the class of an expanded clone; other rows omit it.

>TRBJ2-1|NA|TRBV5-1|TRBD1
CASSLGGTGGNEQFF
TGCGCCAGCAGCTTGGGGGGGACAGGAGGGAATGAGCAGTTCTTC
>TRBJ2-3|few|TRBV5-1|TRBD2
CASSLPTSGSTDTQYF
TGCGCCAGCAGCTTGCCGACTAGCGGGAGCACAGATACGCAGTATTTT
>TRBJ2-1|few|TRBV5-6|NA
CASSFSRSSYNEQFF
TGTGCCAGCAGCTTTTCCCGGAGCTCCTACAATGAGCAGTTCTTC
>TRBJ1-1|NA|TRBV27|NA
CASSLLGETEAFF
TGTGCCAGCAGTTTACTAGGGGAAACTGAAGCTTTCTTT
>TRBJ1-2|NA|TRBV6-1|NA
CASSEWARVGYGYTF
TGTGCCAGCAGTGAATGGGCCAGGGTGGGGTATGGCTACACCTTC
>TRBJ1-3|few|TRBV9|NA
CASSVAGSSGNTIYF
TGTGCCAGCAGCGTAGCGGGGAGCTCTGGAAACACCATATATTTT
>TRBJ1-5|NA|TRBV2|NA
CASSGVRGQPQHF
TGTGCCAGCAGTGGGGTCAGGGGACAGCCCCAGCATTTT
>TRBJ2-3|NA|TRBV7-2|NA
CASSLGAGRTDTQYF
TGTGCCAGCAGCTTAGGGGCTGGCCGCACAGATACGCAGTATTTT
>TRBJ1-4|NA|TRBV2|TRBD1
CASSRTGNEKLFF
TGTGCCAGCAGTAGGACAGGGAATGAAAAACTGTTTTTT
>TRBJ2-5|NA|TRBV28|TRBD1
CASSKGQLETQYF
TGTGCCAGCAGCAAGGGACAGTTAGAGACCCAGTACTTC
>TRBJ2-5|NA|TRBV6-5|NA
CASGERNRIQETQYF
TGTGCCAGCGGGGAACGTAACAGGATCCAAGAGACCCAGTACTTC
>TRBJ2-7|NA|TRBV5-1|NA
CASSLGPSSVEQYF
TGCGCCAGCAGCTTGGGGCCTAGCTCGGTGGAGCAGTACTTC
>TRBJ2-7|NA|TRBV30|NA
CAWSRTGGSYEQYF
TGTGCCTGGAGTCGGACAGGAGGGTCCTACGAGCAGTACTTC
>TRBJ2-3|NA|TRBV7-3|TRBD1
CASNPTGNTDTQYF
TGTGCCAGCAACCCGACAGGGAACACAGATACGCAGTATTTT
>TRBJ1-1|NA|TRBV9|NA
CASSPQPQKNTEAFF
TGTGCCAGCAGCCCTCAACCGCAGAAGAACACTGAAGCTTTCTTT
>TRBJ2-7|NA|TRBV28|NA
CASSPTGLAATYEQYF
TGTGCCAGCAGCCCCACGGGTTTAGCGGCTACCTACGAGCAGTACTTC
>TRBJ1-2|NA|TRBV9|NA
CASSAGTLYGYTF
TGTGCCAGCAGCGCCGGGACACTCTATGGCTACACCTTC
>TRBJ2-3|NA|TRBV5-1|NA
CASSLVGDSGADTQYF
TGCGCCAGCAGCTTGGTTGGGGACTCTGGGGCGGATACGCAGTATTTT
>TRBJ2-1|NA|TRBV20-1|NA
CSAVHGEQFF
TGCAGTGCTGTCCACGGGGAGCAGTTCTTC
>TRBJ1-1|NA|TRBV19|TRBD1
CASSIRGTGGLNTEAFF
TGTGCCAGTAGTATTCGAGGGACAGGGGGACTGAACACTGAAGCTTTCTTT
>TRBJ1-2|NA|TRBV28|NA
CASSARAGGYTF
TGTGCCAGCAGTGCTCGGGCGGGGGGCTACACCTTC
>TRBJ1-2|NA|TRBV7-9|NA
CASSQGGISYTF
TGTGCCAGCAGCCAAGGGGGAATCAGCTACACCTTC
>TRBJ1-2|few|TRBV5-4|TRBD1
CASSLYRGTGGDGYTF
TGTGCCAGCAGCTTGTATCGTGGGACAGGGGGAGATGGCTACACCTTC
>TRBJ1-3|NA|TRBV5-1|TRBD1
CASSLATGALRGNTIYF
TGCGCCAGCAGCTTGGCGACAGGGGCCCTACGGGGAAACACCATATATTTT
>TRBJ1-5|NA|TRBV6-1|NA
CASSEGASSGSNQPQHF
TGTGCCAGCAGTGAGGGGGCTTCGTCGGGTAGCAATCAGCCCCAGCATTTT
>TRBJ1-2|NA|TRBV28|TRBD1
CASSFQGAYGYTF
TGTGCCAGCAGTTTCCAGGGGGCCTATGGCTACACCTTC
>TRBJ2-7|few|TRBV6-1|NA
CASSRSYEQYF
TGTGCCAGCAGTCGGAGTTACGAGCAGTACTTC
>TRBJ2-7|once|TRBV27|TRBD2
CASRTSGSYEQYF
TGTGCCAGCAGGACTAGCGGGAGCTACGAGCAGTACTTC
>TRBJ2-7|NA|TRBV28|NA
CATGRDYEQYF
TGTGCCACCGGACGGGACTACGAGCAGTACTTC
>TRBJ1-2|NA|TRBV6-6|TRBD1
CASSPTGIGYGYTF
TGTGCCAGCAGCCCGACAGGGATCGGCTATGGCTACACCTTC
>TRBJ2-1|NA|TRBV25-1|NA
CASSELGLAEYNEQFF
TGTGCCAGCAGTGAACTAGGGTTAGCGGAGTACAATGAGCAGTTCTTC
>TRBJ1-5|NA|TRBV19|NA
CASRGEATEGNQPQHF
TGTGCCAGTAGGGGGGAGGCCACGGAGGGCAATCAGCCCCAGCATTTT
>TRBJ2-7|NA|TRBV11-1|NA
CASSLAGEEQYF
TGTGCCAGCAGCTTAGCAGGGGAAGAGCAGTACTTC
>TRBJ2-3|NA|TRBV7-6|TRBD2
CASSFKGTRADTQYF
TGTGCCAGCAGCTTTAAGGGGACTAGAGCAGATACGCAGTATTTT
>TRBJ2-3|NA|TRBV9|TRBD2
CASSPRGTSGLSTDTQYF
TGTGCCAGCAGCCCAAGAGGGACTAGCGGCCTCAGCACAGATACGCAGTATTTT
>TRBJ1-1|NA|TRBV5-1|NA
CASSLEQGNTEAFF
TGCGCCAGCAGCTTGGAACAGGGCAACACTGAAGCTTTCTTT
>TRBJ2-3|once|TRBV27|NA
CASSLGLPGNTDTQYF
TGTGCCAGCAGTTTAGGCCTCCCGGGGAACACAGATACGCAGTATTTT
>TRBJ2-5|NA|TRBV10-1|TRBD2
CASSELEGREYQETQYF
TGCGCCAGCAGTGAGCTGGAGGGGCGGGAGTACCAAGAGACCCAGTACTTC
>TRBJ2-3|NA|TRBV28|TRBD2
CASSAGGSTDTQYF
TGTGCCAGCAGTGCGGGGGGGAGCACAGATACGCAGTATTTT
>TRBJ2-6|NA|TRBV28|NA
CASISGHPSGGANVLTF
TGTGCCAGCATTTCAGGGCACCCGTCGGGCGGGGCCAACGTCCTGACTTTC
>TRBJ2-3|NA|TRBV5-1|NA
CASSLVTPSSTDTQYF
TGCGCCAGCAGCTTGGTGACTCCCTCTAGCACAGATACGCAGTATTTT
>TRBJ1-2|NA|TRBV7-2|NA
CASSSYRGNYGYTF
TGTGCCAGCAGCTCCTACCGGGGGAACTATGGCTACACCTTC
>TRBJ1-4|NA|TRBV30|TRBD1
CAWGRDRGNEKLFF
TGTGCCTGGGGGAGGGACAGGGGTAATGAAAAACTGTTTTTT
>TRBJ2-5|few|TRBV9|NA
CASSVGAGQETQYF
TGTGCCAGCAGCGTAGGGGCGGGACAAGAGACCCAGTACTTC
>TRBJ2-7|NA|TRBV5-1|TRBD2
CASSRLADEQYF
TGCGCCAGCAGTCGACTAGCGGACGAGCAGTACTTC
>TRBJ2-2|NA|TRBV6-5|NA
CASSQTNTGELFF
TGTGCCAGCAGTCAAACGAACACCGGGGAGCTGTTTTTT
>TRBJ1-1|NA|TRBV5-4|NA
CASSSDTEAFF
TGTGCCAGCAGCTCTGACACTGAAGCTTTCTTT
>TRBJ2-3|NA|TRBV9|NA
CASSVGAGFQTDTQYF
TGTGCCAGCAGCGTAGGGGCGGGTTTTCAGACAGATACGCAGTATTTT
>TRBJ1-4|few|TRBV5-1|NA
CASSYNKGVNEKLFF
TGCGCCAGCAGCTATAATAAGGGGGTTAATGAAAAACTGTTTTTT
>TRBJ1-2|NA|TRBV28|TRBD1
CASSSFGQGGYGYTF
TGTGCCAGCAGTTCTTTCGGACAGGGGGGCTATGGCTACACCTTC
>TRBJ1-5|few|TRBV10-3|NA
CAISEGAGQPQHF
TGTGCCATCAGTGAGGGGGCTGGACAGCCCCAGCATTTT
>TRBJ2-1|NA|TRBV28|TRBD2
CASRAREGYNEQFF
TGTGCCAGCAGAGCTCGGGAGGGCTACAATGAGCAGTTCTTC
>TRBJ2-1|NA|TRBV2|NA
CASSLQGSSYNEQFF
TGTGCCAGCAGCTTACAGGGAAGCTCCTACAATGAGCAGTTCTTC
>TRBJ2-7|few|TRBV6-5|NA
CASSTRDSIYEQYF
TGTGCCAGCAGTACCCGGGACTCAATCTACGAGCAGTACTTC